The T cell receptor beta chain described here comes from a study of control samples from healthy donors and cancer patients. The protocol was immunoSEQ multiplex PCR, while the TCRdb copy is restricted to in-frame clones and leaves out a portion. This table holds around 90,000 clones, around four fifths found once. With V trimmed by 3 bases and J by 11 bases, 8 bases remained unmatched. CDR1 SEHNR and CDR2 FQNEAQ come from the germline V gene (reference sequence). The CDR3 runs 13 residues. The chain couples TRBV7-9 to TRBJ2-3, with 7 bases that match TRBD1. The specimen sequenced was blood. The TCR originated in a man under 40 in good health. In DNA, the CDR3 is TGTGCCAGCAGCTTTGAACGGGACAGAGAGCAGTATTTT. Translation gives CASSFERDREQYF.